These T cell receptor beta chains were read from a single sample in a study of neurological immune-mediated disorders. TCRdb re-called the 5' RACE reads with MiXCR, one entry per CDR3 protein. The data contain approximately 45,000 distinct CDR3 sequences, over 9.5% of them singletons. The specimen sequenced was PBMCs. These receptors all come from a female donor in good health. Both conserved end residues are part of each CDR3. The D gene is left open where the match is weak. The size of a clone is reported for some rows only, either as once, few or many, or as a class for expanded clones.

j_call,clone_size,d_call,v_call,cdr3_nt,cdr3_aa
TRBJ2-7,few,TRBD2,TRBV5-5,TGTGCCAGCAGCTTTAGACTAGCGGGAGAGGCAAAGCAGTACTTC,CASSFRLAGEAKQYF
TRBJ2-3,many,TRBD2,TRBV7-3,TGTGCCAGCAGCTTAACCGCGGGAGGCGCAGATACGCAGTATTTT,CASSLTAGGADTQYF
TRBJ1-2,many,NA,TRBV5-1,TGCGCCAGCAGCTTGGGGGGGACACAATCCTATGGCTACACCTTC,CASSLGGTQSYGYTF
TRBJ2-3,many,NA,TRBV6-5,TGTGCCAGCAGTTATCAGGCGGGGGATACGCAGTATTTT,CASSYQAGDTQYF
TRBJ2-1,many,TRBD2,TRBV5-1,TGCGCCAGCAGCCTCGGGACTAGCGACTACAATGAGCAGTTCTTC,CASSLGTSDYNEQFF
TRBJ2-7,once,TRBD2,TRBV20-1,TGCAGTGCGCCTACTAGCGGGGGAGCCTACGAACATTACTTC,CSAPTSGGAYEHYF
TRBJ2-7,few,TRBD1,TRBV12-3/TRBV12-4,TGTGCCAGCAGTTCACCGCTTGGGACAGGGGGAACCGAGCAGTACTTC,CASSSPLGTGGTEQYF
TRBJ1-2,many,NA,TRBV5-1,TGCGCCAGCAGCACCCGGGGCGGTGGCTACACCTTC,CASSTRGGGYTF
TRBJ2-3,few,NA,TRBV10-3,TGTGCCATCACAGAAATTCAGGGAGATACGCAGTATTTT,CAITEIQGDTQYF
TRBJ2-1,many,NA,TRBV27,TGTGCCAGCAGACCAGGGGCATCAGCTCGATCCTACAATGAGCAGTTCTTC,CASRPGASARSYNEQFF
TRBJ2-7,many,TRBD2,TRBV20-1,TGCAGTGCGATCGGACTAGCCGGCACCTACGAGCAGTACTTC,CSAIGLAGTYEQYF
TRBJ1-1,many,NA,TRBV5-1,TGCGCCAGCAGCGTCGGACACCCGAACACTGAAGCTTTCTTT,CASSVGHPNTEAFF
TRBJ2-7,NA,NA,TRBV9,TGTGCCAGCAGCGAGACCGGGTCCTACGAGCAGTACTTC,CASSETGSYEQYF
TRBJ1-6,many,TRBD1,TRBV27,TGTGCCAGCAGTGGAGCGACAGGGGTTACTTCACCCCTCCACTTT,CASSGATGVTSPLHF
TRBJ1-6,many,TRBD1,TRBV3-1,TGTGCCACCCACGGACAGGGGAATTCACCCCTCCACTTT,CATHGQGNSPLHF
TRBJ1-1,many,NA,TRBV7-9,TGTGCCAGCACAGCAGGGGCCACTGAAGCTTTCTTT,CASTAGATEAFF
TRBJ2-7,many,NA,TRBV12-3/TRBV12-4,TGTGCCACCACTCTGGGACAAGCCTACGAGCAGTACTTC,CATTLGQAYEQYF